This TCR beta chain originates from a study of regulatory T cells in long-lasting Graves disease (dated by TCRdb to 2020 to 2022). Regarding the study in general: In the newly diagnosed Graves' disease group, patients had been taking antithyroid drugs for less than 3 months. Persistent Graves' disease patients were compared with newly diagnosed Graves' disease patients by peripheral blood TCR sequencing and RNA sequencing. The study was conducted in China and was registered as a clinical trial. A total of some 33 samples were covered by TCR sequencing, comprising around 13 persistent and about 20 newly diagnosed Graves' disease patients.

Of note for this clonotype: What antigen it recognizes has not been identified. The input lacks base qualities; no much larger clone sits a single base away.

Broader findings and caveats from the paper: Sequencing and analysis were restricted to the TCR beta chain. The small sample size was acknowledged by the authors as a limitation that may reduce accuracy. TRBV28, TRBJ1-2 and TRBJ2-5 were preferentially used in persistent disease, while TRBV20-1 and TRBJ2-1 were favored in newly diagnosed disease. More public clonotypes were shared among persistent patients (over 2,500) than among newly diagnosed patients (roughly 960). Only peripheral blood was studied, because thyroid tissue, the primary lesion, was inaccessible. Lower TCR Shannon entropy and fewer highly expanded clones were observed in persistent Graves' disease patients than in newly diagnosed patients, which suggested clonal expansion.

The label giving this sample's time point can be read as: newly diagnosed GD, antithyroid drugs for less than 3 months. For both TCR sequencing and RNA sequencing, RNA was extracted from PBMCs using TRIzol. The diagnosis of Graves' disease followed American Thyroid Association guidelines. The patients came from an endocrinology department in Xi'an, China. Each patient gave about 10 milliliters of peripheral blood, collected in an EDTA anticoagulant tube. Ficoll Paque Plus density gradient separation was used to isolate PBMCs, and no further T cell sorting was done. An Agilent 2100 Bioanalyzer and agarose gel were used to assess RNA quality, and a NanoDrop 2000 was used to measure RNA concentration. V lost 0 bases and J lost 4 bases; the stretch between them is 12 bases long. CDR1 is given as DFQATT and CDR2 as SNEGSKA, both from the germline V gene (reference sequence). Including cysteine and phenylalanine, the CDR3 has 15 amino acids. Only the CDR3 part of the read is kept: 45 bases, read in frame from the first base.

The method was multiplex PCR. Sequencing used an Illumina HiSeq 4000. TCR beta libraries were built with iRepertoire HTBI primers and Arm-PCR amplification of CDR3 regions. Before sequencing, the PCR products underwent gel purification. In the authors' own workflow: Gene usage analysis of CDR3 amino acid clonotypes relied on the approximately 62 TRBV and around 14 TRBJ segments identified across samples. COPE and FqMerger were used to merge the filtered high-quality paired reads into contigs. Contigs were aligned with BLAST to IMGT TRBV, TRBD and TRBJ reference genes, and CDR3 was defined per IMGT. Any clonotype with a frequency above 0.1% was counted as a highly expanded clone. Shannon entropy was used to measure repertoire diversity, and the Gini coefficient was used to measure V-J evenness. Public clonotypes were defined as clonotypes shared by more than one individual. Using fastp trimming at Q25 and MiXCR clonotype assembly, TCRdb reanalyzed the public sequencing data and kept in-frame beta chains. Each entry is one CDR3 protein sequence, shown with its most common DNA and genes. The V and J calls shown here were made by TCRdb, not taken from the authors' results. This sample comprises over 400,000 distinct CDR3 sequences, approximately 14% of them detected only once. The ten largest clones add up to approximately 15% of the sample.

These same data were also listed under a study on T cells in Graves' hyperthyroidism and ophthalmopathy. As that second study puts it: Graves' hyperthyroidism was defined as stable when no progression to ophthalmopathy occurred over 18 months of follow-up. Hyperthyroidism patients were newly diagnosed, had a disease duration of under 2 months, and were aged 18 to 65 years. Exclusion was applied to patients with uncontrolled infections, other autoimmune diseases, pregnancy or lactation. Clinical symptoms, serum thyroxine and TRAb, thyroid ultrasound, and orbital computed tomography formed the basis for the diagnoses. The first round of RT-PCR for the TCR CDR3 was performed with the HTBI primer set and the Qiagen OneStep RT-PCR kit. Most expanded thyroid clonotypes (frequency above 0.001) were also found in blood, which suggests that blood repertoires may mirror thyroid immune responses. A 13 V-J signature model separated ophthalmopathy from stable hyperthyroidism, with just over 85% sensitivity and 81.08% specificity in cross-validation and 80%/75% in testing. In validation, the model predicted progression to ophthalmopathy a median of around 6.5 months before onset, with approximately 70% sensitivity and just under 75% specificity. To identify distinguishing TCR V-J signatures, a discovery cohort of roughly 100 patients was used, comprising approximately 40 with Graves' ophthalmopathy and roughly 60 with stable Graves' hyperthyroidism. An independent validation cohort of around 19 hyperthyroidism patients and approximately 16 patients who later progressed to ophthalmopathy tested prospective prediction of ophthalmopathy. The approximately 98 discovery patients were randomly divided into training and test sets at a 7:3 ratio. The study also compared thyroid tissue and blood T-cell repertoires from several Graves' hyperthyroidism patients. Once sampling was done, hyperthyroidism patients were given methimazole at a starting dose of 30 mg daily, whereas ophthalmopathy patients were given high-dose intravenous methylprednisolone. A second multiplex PCR round built the libraries, followed by size selection and purification. Paired-end sequencing of the libraries was performed with 100 bp reads on an Illumina HiSeq2000. SOAPnuke was used to process the raw data, with reads discarded if the reads contained adapters or uncalled bases, had a mean Phred below 15, or lacked an exact constant-primer or identifier match. High-quality paired reads were merged using COPE v1.2.5, and each unique nucleotide sequence was defined as a clonotype. Clonotypes were aligned to IMGT TRBV, TRBD and TRBJ reference segments using MiTCR v1.1. The analysis was restricted to V-J combinations with a frequency above 0.0001, which together covered about 99% of the repertoires. The TCS score was defined as the ratio of F50 (clonal expansion) to E x V (chaos), calculated using BLOSUM62-based TCRdist between CDR3 peptides within each V-J. Welch's t-statistics and random forest reduced just over 500 V-J features to 13, which were used in a naive Bayes classifier (R e1071). No statistical method was used to fix the sample size in advance, and group allocation was not hidden from the investigators. The paper reports TCR Vbeta CDR3 sequencing of 130 to 150 peripheral blood samples: around 45 ophthalmopathy, fewer than 85 hyperthyroidism and about 17 progressor patients.

This receptor was obtained from a woman in her fifties or sixties with Graves disease. Donor details come from another sample of the same person, matched by shared clones. The sequencing used peripheral blood mononuclear cells (PBMCs), collected at new diagnosis, from a patient treated with antithyroid drugs. The chain links TRBV20-1 with TRBJ1-4; D gene: possibly TRBD1, on 6 matching bases. The CDR3 reads as follows: CSARDTTGINEKLFF. The DNA sequence is given as TGCAGTGCTAGAGATACGACAGGAATTAATGAAAAACTGTTTTTT.